A single T cell receptor (beta chain) is shown here with its context. The entry originates in a study of blood T cell repertoires in COVID-19. About the study: Both acute and convalescent COVID-19 samples were obtained from the United States, Italy and Spain.

The CDR3 covers 13 residues. Germline CDR1 is SGHKS and CDR2 is YYEKEE (reference sequence). With V trimmed by 1 base and J by 6 bases, 2 bases remained unmatched. In the original processing: The assay estimated nucleated cells by amplifying reference gene primers. The method was immunoSEQ multiplex PCR; TCRdb's version includes in-frame clones alone and lacks a portion of them. Clonal size and the V and J genes are those of that table, whereas D and trimming came from the DNA. The repertoire holds roughly 200,000 clones, with about 86% as singletons. The rearrangement uses TRBV5-5 and TRBJ1-2, with 8 bases lining up with TRBD1. The clonotype comes from a middle-aged man with active or convalescent COVID-19. The specimen sequenced was peripheral blood. The CDR3 DNA is TGTGCCAGCAGCTTGACAGGGGGTAATGGCTACACCTTC. Amino acids: CASSLTGGNGYTF.